This T cell receptor beta chain was sequenced during a study of T cell responses to AZD1222 COVID-19 vaccine. TCRdb's table, derived via immunoSEQ multiplex PCR, lists solely in-frame clones and lacks some. The table lists fewer than 150,000 clones, approximately 88% of them singletons. Germline lookup yields CDR1 DFQATT and CDR2 SNEGSKA (reference sequence). This CDR3 spans 11 amino acids. About this clone itself: Relative to the germline gene, one junction end is altered; a read error may explain this.

The sample here was peripheral blood, taken 28 days after the second AZD1222 dose. The sequence was collected from an adult who received the AZD1222 COVID-19 vaccine. This chain joins TRBV20-1 and TRBJ2-2; a weak D match, TRBD2 (5 bases). CDR3 sequence: CSGFWSGELFF. The CDR3 nucleotides are TGTTCGGGGTTTTGGTCCGGGGAGCTGTTTTTT.